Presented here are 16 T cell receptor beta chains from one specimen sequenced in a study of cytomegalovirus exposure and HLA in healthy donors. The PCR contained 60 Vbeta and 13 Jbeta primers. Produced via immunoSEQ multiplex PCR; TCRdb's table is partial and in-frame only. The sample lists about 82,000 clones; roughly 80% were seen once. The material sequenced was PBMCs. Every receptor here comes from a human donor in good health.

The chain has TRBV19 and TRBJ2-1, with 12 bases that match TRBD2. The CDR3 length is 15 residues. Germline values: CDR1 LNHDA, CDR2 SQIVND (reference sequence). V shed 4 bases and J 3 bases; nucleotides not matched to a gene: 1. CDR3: CASSRTSGDYNEQFF. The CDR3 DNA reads TGTGCCAGTAGTAGGACTAGCGGGGACTACAATGAGCAGTTCTTC.

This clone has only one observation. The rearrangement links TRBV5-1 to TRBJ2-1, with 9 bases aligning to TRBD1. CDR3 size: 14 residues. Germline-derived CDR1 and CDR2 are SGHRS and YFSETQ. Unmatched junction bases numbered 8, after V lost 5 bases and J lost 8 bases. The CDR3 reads CASRPPGQGHEQFF. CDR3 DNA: TGCGCCAGCAGACCTCCGGGACAGGGACATGAGCAGTTCTTC.

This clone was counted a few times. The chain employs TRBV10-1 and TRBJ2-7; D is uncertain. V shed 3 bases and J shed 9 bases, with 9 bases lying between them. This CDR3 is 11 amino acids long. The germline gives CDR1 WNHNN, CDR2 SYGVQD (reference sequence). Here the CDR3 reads CASSDFGAQYF. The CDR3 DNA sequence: TGCGCCAGCAGTGATTTCGGTGCGCAGTACTTC.

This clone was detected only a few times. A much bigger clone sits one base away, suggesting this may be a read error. The CDR3 sequence: CASSLEHGRAPYEQYF. Here the CDR3 DNA reads TGTGCCAGCAGCTTAGAACATGGGAGGGCACCTTACGAGCAGTACTTC. The chain links TRBV7-6 to TRBJ2-7; 7 positions agree with TRBD2. The J segment lost 4 bases and the V segment lost 1 base, leaving 10 bases of the junction unmatched. The CDR3 sequence is 16 residues long. CDR1 SGHVS and CDR2 FNYEAQ come from the germline V gene.

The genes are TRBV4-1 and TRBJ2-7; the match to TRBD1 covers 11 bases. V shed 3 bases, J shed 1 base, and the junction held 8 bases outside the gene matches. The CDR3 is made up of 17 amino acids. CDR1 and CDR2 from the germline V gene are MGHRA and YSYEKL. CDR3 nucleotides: TGCGCCAGCAGCCAGCCCGCCGGGACAGGGGGTTCCTACGAGCAGTACTTC. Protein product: CASSQPAGTGGSYEQYF.

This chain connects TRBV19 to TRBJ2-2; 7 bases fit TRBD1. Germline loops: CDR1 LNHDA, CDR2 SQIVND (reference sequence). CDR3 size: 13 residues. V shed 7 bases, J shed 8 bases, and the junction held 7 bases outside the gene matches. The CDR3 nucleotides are TGTGCCAGTACCAGACAGGGCGCGGGGGAGCTGTTTTTT. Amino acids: CASTRQGAGELFF.

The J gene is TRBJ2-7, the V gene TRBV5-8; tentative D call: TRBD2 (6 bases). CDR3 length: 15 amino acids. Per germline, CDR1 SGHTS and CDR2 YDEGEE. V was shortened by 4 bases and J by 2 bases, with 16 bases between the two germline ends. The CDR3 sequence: CASSRAARGAYEQYF. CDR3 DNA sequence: TGTGCCAGCAGCCGAGCGGCGCGGGGAGCCTACGAGCAGTACTTC.

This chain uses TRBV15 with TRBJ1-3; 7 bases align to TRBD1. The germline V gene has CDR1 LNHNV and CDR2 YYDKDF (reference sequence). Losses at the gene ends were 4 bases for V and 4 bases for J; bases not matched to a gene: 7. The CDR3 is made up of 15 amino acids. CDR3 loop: CATSKGQDVGNTIYF. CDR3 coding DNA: TGTGCCACCAGCAAAGGACAGGATGTGGGAAACACCATATATTTT. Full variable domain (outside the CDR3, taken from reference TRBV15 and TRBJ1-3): DAMVIQNPRYQVTQFGKPVTLSCSQTLNHNVMYWYQQKSSQAPKLLFHYYDKDFNNEADTPDNFQSRRPNTSFCFLDIRSPGLGDTAMYLCATSKGQDVGNTIYFGEGSWLTVV.

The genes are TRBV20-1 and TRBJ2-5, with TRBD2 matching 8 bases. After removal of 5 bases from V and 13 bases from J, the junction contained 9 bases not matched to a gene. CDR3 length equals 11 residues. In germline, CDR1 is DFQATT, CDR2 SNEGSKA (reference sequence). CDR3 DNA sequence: TGCAGTGCTTCGGGGGGGCCCATTATGTACTTC. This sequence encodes CSASGGPIMYF.

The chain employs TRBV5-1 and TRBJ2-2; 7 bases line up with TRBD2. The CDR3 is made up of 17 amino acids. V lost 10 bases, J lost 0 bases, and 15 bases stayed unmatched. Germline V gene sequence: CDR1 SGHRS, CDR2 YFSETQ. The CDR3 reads CASSFLSGATNTGELFF. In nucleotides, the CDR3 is TGCGCCTCCTCCTTTTTGAGCGGGGCGACGAACACCGGGGAGCTGTTTTTT.

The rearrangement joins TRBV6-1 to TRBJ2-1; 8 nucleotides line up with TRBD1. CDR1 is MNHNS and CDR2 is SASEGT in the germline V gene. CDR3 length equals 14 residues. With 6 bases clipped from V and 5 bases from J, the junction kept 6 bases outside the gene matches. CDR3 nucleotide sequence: TGTGCCAGCAGAACCGGGACAGGTAACAATGAGCAGTTCTTC. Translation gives CASRTGTGNNEQFF.

CDR3 amino acids: CASSISSSYEQYF. DNA for the CDR3: TGTGCCAGTAGTATTTCGAGCTCCTACGAGCAGTACTTC. The chain combines TRBV19 with TRBJ2-7; D uncertain. The germline V gene has CDR1 LNHDA and CDR2 SQIVND (reference sequence). Trimming took off 3 bases at V and 0 bases at J, with 6 bases between the two ends. There are 13 residues in the CDR3.

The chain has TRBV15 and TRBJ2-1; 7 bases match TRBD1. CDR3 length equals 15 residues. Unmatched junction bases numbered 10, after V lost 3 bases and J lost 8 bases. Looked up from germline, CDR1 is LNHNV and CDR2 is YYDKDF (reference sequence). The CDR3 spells CATSRGDSGYDEQFF. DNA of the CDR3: TGTGCCACCAGCAGGGGGGACAGTGGGTACGATGAGCAGTTCTTC.

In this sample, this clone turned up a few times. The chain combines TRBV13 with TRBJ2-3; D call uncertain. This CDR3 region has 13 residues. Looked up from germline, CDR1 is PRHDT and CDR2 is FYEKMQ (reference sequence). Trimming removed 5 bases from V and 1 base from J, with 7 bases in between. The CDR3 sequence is CASSPRGTDTQYF. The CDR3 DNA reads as TGTGCCAGCAGCCCCCGGGGCACAGATACGCAGTATTTT.

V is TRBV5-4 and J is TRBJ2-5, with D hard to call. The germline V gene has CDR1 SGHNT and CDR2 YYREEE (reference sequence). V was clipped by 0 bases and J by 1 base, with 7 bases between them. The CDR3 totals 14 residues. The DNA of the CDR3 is TGTGCCAGCAGCTTGGGCGGATTCCAAGAGACCCAGTACTTC. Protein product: CASSLGGFQETQYF.

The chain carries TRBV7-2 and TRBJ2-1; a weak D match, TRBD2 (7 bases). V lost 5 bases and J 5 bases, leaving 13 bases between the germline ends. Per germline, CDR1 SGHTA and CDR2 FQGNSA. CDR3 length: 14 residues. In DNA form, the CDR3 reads TGTGCCAGCAGCGAGGGGGGGGAAAACAATGAGCAGTTCTTC. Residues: CASSEGGENNEQFF.